One sample yielded the 10 T cell receptor beta chains listed below, sequenced in a study of cytomegalovirus exposure and HLA in healthy donors. The PCR employed 60 Vbeta primers together with 13 Jbeta primers. The assay was immunoSEQ multiplex PCR, and TCRdb's table has in-frame clones only and misses some. The data hold about 140,000 clones, with approximately 80% observed a single time. The specimen was PBMCs. These receptors all stem from a woman aged 50 to 65 in good health and CMV-seropositive.

The chain has TRBV5-1 and TRBJ1-1; 8 nucleotides match TRBD1. CDR1 and CDR2 (germline): SGHRS, YFSETQ. J gave up 5 bases and V 3 bases, and 9 bases lay outside the gene matches. This CDR3 is 15 amino acids long. CDR3 nucleotide sequence: TGCGCCAGCAGCTGGAACAGGGGGGGGAAGACTGAAGCTTTCTTT. Amino acid sequence: CASSWNRGGKTEAFF.

This clone was seen once. V gene TRBV5-5 combines with J gene TRBJ2-5; D perhaps matches TRBD2 (6 bases). The CDR3 is 14 residues long. Between the trimmed V and J ends, which lost 4 bases and 2 bases, there was a span of 12 bases. Germline CDR1 and CDR2: SGHKS and YYEKEE (reference sequence). Here the CDR3 DNA reads TGTGCCAGCAGCGGGGGGAGAAATCAAGAGACCCAGTACTTC. This gives the protein CASSGGRNQETQYF.

V gene TRBV12-2 combines with J gene TRBJ1-1. TRBV12-2 is designated a pseudogene. The CDR3 has 13 amino acids. The CDR3 spells CAPLGGLNTEAFF. As DNA, the CDR3 is TGTGCGCCTCTGGGGGGTCTTAACACTGAAGCTTTCTTT.

The rearrangement links TRBV4-2 to TRBJ2-7; D possibly corresponds to TRBD2 (5 bases). The CDR3 is 17 residues long. V lost 0 bases, J lost 3 bases, and 18 bases lay in between. CDR1 and CDR2 from the germline V gene are LGHNA and YNFKEQ. This CDR3 reads CASSQDADSGGRYEQYF. DNA for the CDR3: TGTGCCAGCAGCCAAGACGCGGACTCCGGTGGCCGCTACGAGCAGTACTTC.

The chain recombines TRBV27 with TRBJ2-1; 11 bases are a match to TRBD2. J was trimmed by 10 bases and V by 6 bases; bases with no gene match: 8. CDR1 is MNHEY, CDR2 SMNVEV, per germline (reference sequence). The CDR3 has 14 amino acids. The CDR3 here is CASSGLAGPREQFF. Here the CDR3 DNA reads TGTGCCAGCAGCGGACTAGCGGGTCCTAGGGAGCAGTTCTTC.

V usage is TRBV5-4 and J usage is TRBJ2-2, with TRBD1 matching 11 bases. V was clipped by 4 bases and J by 6 bases; unmatched bases: 5. The CDR3 runs 15 residues. The germline V gene encodes CDR1 SGHNT and CDR2 YYREEE (reference sequence). The CDR3 here is CASSPRTGGPGELFF. CDR3 sequence (DNA): TGTGCCAGCAGCCCGAGGACAGGGGGCCCCGGGGAGCTGTTTTTT. Complete variable domain (other parts from reference TRBV5-4 and TRBJ2-2): ETGVTQSPTHLIKTRGQQVTLRCSSQSGHNTVSWYQQALGQGPQFIFQYYREEENGRGNFPPRFSGLQFPNYSSELNVNALELDDSALYLCASSPRTGGPGELFFGEGSRLTVL.

This clone was observed a handful of times. The chain joins TRBV19 to TRBJ2-7, with TRBD1 as a possible D gene (6 bases). The V end was cut by 4 bases, the J end by 4 bases, with 14 bases between. The V gene's germline CDR1 is LNHDA and CDR2 SQIVND (reference sequence). The CDR3 has 14 residues. CDR3 region: CASSNRARGYEQYF. CDR3 DNA: TGTGCCAGTAGTAATAGGGCCAGGGGATACGAGCAGTACTTC.

This clone was found once. V and J are TRBV6-5 and TRBJ2-7; 7 nucleotides align to TRBD2. CDR3 length: 14 residues. The trim removed 3 bases at V and 3 bases at J, leaving 5 bases unmatched. Germline V CDR1 and CDR2: MNHEY, SVGAGI. Here the CDR3 DNA reads TGTGCCAGCAGTTATAGGCGGGGGAGCTACGAGCAGTACTTC. As protein: CASSYRRGSYEQYF.

The rearrangement links TRBV30 to TRBJ1-1, with 11 nucleotides matching TRBD1. This CDR3 region has 12 residues. CDR1 and CDR2 (germline): GTSNPN, SVGIG (reference sequence). V was clipped by 6 bases and J by 9 bases; unmatched bases: 6. This CDR3 reads CACSGQGAKAFF. The CDR3 DNA is TGTGCCTGCAGCGGACAGGGGGCTAAAGCTTTCTTT.

This rearrangement joins TRBV9 to TRBJ2-3, with D maybe TRBD1 (5 bases). The germline CDR1 and CDR2 sequences are SGDLS and YYNGEE. Between the trimmed V and J ends, which lost 1 base and 1 base, there was a span of 10 bases. The CDR3 totals 15 residues. Here the CDR3 reads CASSVRGLGTDTQYF. In DNA, the CDR3 is TGTGCCAGCAGCGTAAGGGGCTTAGGCACAGATACGCAGTATTTT.